The clone carrying this TCR beta chain was seen repeatedly, ten times or more. As yet, its antigen is unknown. This CDR3 has 15 residues. The ends were cut back, 4 bases at V and 4 bases at J, with 18 bases in the middle. CDR1 and CDR2 from the germline V gene are SGHRS and YFSETQ. This record comes from a study of response to subunit inactivated influenza vaccine. Study results and caveats: Authors suggested few new T cells are recruited by each seasonal influenza vaccination.

TCRdb passed the RT-PCR reads through MiXCR, listing each CDR3 protein once. The table lists about 780,000 distinct CDR3 sequences, about 18% of them singletons. V and J are TRBV5-1 and TRBJ2-7; D is unclear. Sequenced material: PBMCs from blood, taken 4 to 6 days after vaccination. This receptor was obtained from a man aged 45-60 years who received an inactivated influenza vaccine. The CDR3 DNA reads as TGCGCCAGCAGCCCGACATCCGGAGAGATGTACGAGCAGTACTTC. It encodes CASSPTSGEMYEQYF.